The TCR beta chain described here comes from a study of OX40 agonist ivuxolimab in advanced cancers. Regarding the study as a whole: Fewer expanded clones were found on average in CD4+ than in CD8+ T cells.

This clone was seen only a few times. Its specificity is unknown. The sample holds other DNA sequences that translate to the same CDR3. Some clones are missing from TCRdb's copy, which holds only in-frame ones; the method was immunoSEQ multiplex PCR. The table has some 67,000 clones, roughly 87% seen once. This CDR3 has 15 residues. V was pared by 1 base and J by 0 bases, with 7 bases between. Per germline, CDR1 LNHNV and CDR2 YYDKDF (reference sequence). The source is an adult with an advanced solid tumor such as melanoma, head and neck, liver or kidney cancer. This material consisted of CD4+ or CD8+ T cells sorted from blood, taken in a trial of the OX40 agonist ivuxolimab. The chain links TRBV15 to TRBJ2-1; D may match TRBD1 or TRBD2 (5 bases each). CDR3 nucleotide sequence: TGTGCCACCAGCAGAGGGGGGAGCTCCTACAATGAGCAGTTCTTC. This encodes CATSRGGSSYNEQFF.